This TCR beta chain stems from a study of regulatory T cells in long-lasting Graves disease. Study conclusions and caveats: Among persistent patients, a larger number of public clonotypes were shared (around 2,700) than among newly diagnosed patients (under 1,000).

V was trimmed by 5 bases and J by 2 bases, leaving 12 bases between them. Per the germline V gene, CDR1 is SQVTM and CDR2 is ANQGSEA. This CDR3 has 14 amino acids. The authors built TCR beta libraries using iRepertoire HTBI primers and Arm-PCR of CDR3 regions. TCRdb processed the multiplex PCR reads anew with MiXCR; each CDR3 protein has one entry. The table lists over 500,000 distinct CDR3 sequences, 15% to 20% of them singletons, with 9.5% to 15% in the top ten. As to this clonotype: The antigen is not known.

Time point: newly diagnosed GD, antithyroid drugs for less than 3 months. PBMC-extracted RNA yielded the TCR library. These data also formed part of another study, on T cells in Graves' hyperthyroidism and ophthalmopathy. This second study notes: Patients aged 18 to 65 had newly diagnosed hyperthyroidism that had lasted under 2 months. In making diagnoses, clinical symptoms, serum thyroxine and TRAb, thyroid ultrasound and orbital computed tomography were all used.

This specimen was peripheral blood mononuclear cells (PBMCs), taken at new diagnosis, from a patient treated with antithyroid drugs. The chain carries TRBV29-1 and TRBJ2-2; D is ambiguous. This receptor was taken from a man younger than 30 with Graves disease. CDR3: CSVPLGPNTGELFF. The DNA for the CDR3 is TGCAGCGTTCCTCTAGGACCCAACACCGGGGAGCTGTTTTTT.